This T cell receptor (beta chain) was obtained from a study of blood T cell repertoires in COVID-19. Study-wide context: Acute and convalescent COVID-19 samples came from the United States, Italy and Spain. T cells, B-cell-depleted T cells, or PBMCs supplied cDNA or gDNA.

Original processing notes: Counts of nucleated cells, estimated from reference gene primer amplification, were obtained. TCRdb keeps only in-frame clones here, not all; method: immunoSEQ multiplex PCR. V, J and clone size are taken as reported in that table, and D and trimming were inferred from the DNA itself. Counted here are under 80,000 clones, around 90% occurring once; the ten biggest clones make up around 6.7%. The V end lost 6 bases, the J end lost 0 bases, and 9 bases lay between the germline ends. Germline CDR1 reads LNHDA; CDR2 reads SQIVND (reference sequence). This CDR3 is 14 amino acids long.

This TCR was recovered from an elderly woman with active COVID-19. Sequenced input: peripheral blood. The chain is built from TRBV19 and TRBJ1-3; possibly TRBD1 for D (5 bases). The CDR3 reads CASRGAFSGNTIYF. The CDR3 coding sequence is TGTGCCAGTAGAGGGGCCTTCTCTGGAAACACCATATATTTT.